Following are 19 T cell receptor beta chains from one sample sequenced in a study of T cells after posttransplantation cyclophosphamide (dated by TCRdb to about 2016). Preparation of the library involved the immunoSEQ multiplex PCR assay. Imported from immuneACCESS, the table was reduced by TCRdb to in-frame sequences with V and J called. These copies leave out some clones; in studies compared against another copy, an unresolved V gene accounts for under half, and the cause of the remainder is not known. This sample comprises 15,000 to 20,000 clones, roughly 81% of them detected only once. The ten largest clones take up less than 35% of the sample. Reading the label with the study, this specimen's treatment or condition is: high-dose cyclophosphamide on days +3 and +4 as single-agent GVHD prophylaxis. Patients in the PTCy group got busulfan and fludarabine conditioning, a marrow graft from a related or unrelated donor, and cyclophosphamide on days +3 and +4.

The sample in question was CD8+ T cells sorted from PBMCs, obtained 1903 days after a stem cell transplant with posttransplant cyclophosphamide. The receptor set was obtained from a female patient aged 40-50 years who received an allogeneic stem cell transplant from a related donor, was CMV-positive, and had no GVHD. The graft donor may be the source of some T cells after a transplant.

The chain recombines TRBV7-8 with TRBJ2-7, with TRBD1 matching 9 bases. Germline V CDR1 and CDR2: SGHVS, FQNEAQ. The CDR3 has 15 amino acids. V lost 2 bases, J lost 2 bases, and 4 bases stayed unmatched. Written as DNA, the CDR3 is TGTGCCAGCAGCTTATTGGGACAGGGTACCTACGAGCAGTACTTC. It translates to CASSLLGQGTYEQYF.

This chain links TRBV7-9 with TRBJ1-1; unclear D gene. This CDR3 is 12 amino acids long. Germline lookup yields CDR1 SEHNR and CDR2 FQNEAQ (reference sequence). V was clipped by 1 base and J by 11 bases, with 11 bases between them. The CDR3 loop reads CASSLVGEEAFF. The CDR3 DNA reads TGTGCCAGCAGCTTAGTCGGTGAGGAGGCTTTCTTT.

The gene calls are TRBV5-1 and TRBJ1-2; 9 bases fit TRBD1. Per the germline V gene, CDR1 is SGHRS and CDR2 is YFSETQ. There are 13 residues in the CDR3. With V trimmed by 4 bases and J by 6 bases, 4 bases remained unmatched. CDR3 nucleotides: TGCGCCAGCAGCCCGCGACAGGGGGATGGCTACACCTTC. It translates to CASSPRQGDGYTF.

DNA of the CDR3: TGTGCCAGCAGCTTAGACGGTGGGATTAGCGGGGGGGCTAATACGCAGTATTTT. This encodes CASSLDGGISGGANTQYF. The gene calls are TRBV7-2 and TRBJ2-3; 11 positions match TRBD2. The CDR3 length is 18 residues. Germline-derived CDR1 and CDR2 are SGHTA and FQGNSA. J was trimmed by 7 bases and V by 1 base; bases with no gene match: 13. The entire variable domain, with the rest obtained from reference TRBV7-2 and TRBJ2-3, is as follows: GAGVSQSPSNKVTEKGKDVELRCDPISGHTALYWYRQSLGQGLEFLIYFQGNSAPDKSGLPSDRFSAERTGGSVSTLTIQRTQQEDSAVYLCASSLDGGISGGANTQYFGPGTRLTVL.

The V gene is TRBV7-3, the J gene TRBJ2-2, with D maybe TRBD1 (6 bases). Trimming pared 1 base from V and 7 bases from J, leaving 13 bases between. The length of the CDR3 is 15 residues. Germline V gives CDR1 SGHTA, CDR2 FQGTGA. For the CDR3, the DNA is TGTGCCAGCAGCTTAAGCGCAGGGGCGAACGGGGAGCTGTTTTTT. The encoded protein is CASSLSAGANGELFF.

V gene TRBV5-1 combines with J gene TRBJ2-1; 14 nucleotides line up with TRBD2. The CDR3 has 17 amino acids. Germline V lookup: CDR1 SGHRS, CDR2 YFSETQ. The J segment lost 10 bases and the V segment lost 0 bases, leaving 9 bases of the junction unmatched. The CDR3 loop is CASSLGTSGGYMKEQFF. The CDR3, as DNA: TGCGCCAGCAGCTTGGGGACTAGCGGGGGGTATATGAAGGAGCAGTTCTTC.

This clone has just a few counts. The V gene is TRBV6-6, the J gene TRBJ2-7; D is perhaps TRBD1 (6 bases). Per the germline V gene, CDR1 is MNHNY and CDR2 is SVGAGI (reference sequence). The CDR3 contains 13 residues. V was shortened by 1 base and J by 5 bases, with 9 bases between the two germline ends. The DNA of the CDR3 is TGTGCCAGCAGTTACTACAGGGCCGACGAGCAGTACTTC. Translating it yields CASSYYRADEQYF.

This chain joins TRBV7-9 and TRBJ1-1, with 8 bases fitting TRBD1. V shed 5 bases, J shed 6 bases, and the junction held 5 bases outside the gene matches. Germline V CDR1 and CDR2: SEHNR, FQNEAQ (reference sequence). The CDR3 loop spans 13 amino acids. CDR3 region: CASSPRTGPEAFF. CDR3 sequence (DNA): TGTGCCAGCAGCCCGCGGACAGGGCCTGAAGCTTTCTTT.

This CDR3 reads CSVLFGGKPYEQYF. The CDR3 nucleotides are TGCAGCGTTTTATTCGGGGGTAAACCCTACGAGCAGTACTTC. This rearrangement joins TRBV29-1 to TRBJ2-7; D possibly corresponds to TRBD2 (6 bases). CDR1 is SQVTM and CDR2 is ANQGSEA in the germline V gene. This CDR3 has 14 amino acids. The V and J ends lost 5 bases and 2 bases respectively, with 16 bases between them.

This clone has only a few counts. As DNA, the CDR3 is TGTGCCAGCAGGACAGGAGTCAAAGAGACCCAGTACTTC. Translation gives CASRTGVKETQYF. The chain joins TRBV11-2 to TRBJ2-5; D might be TRBD1 (6 bases). Per the germline V gene, CDR1 is SGHAT and CDR2 is FQNNGV. Trimming took 6 bases from V and 3 from J, leaving 11 bases between them. This CDR3 spans 13 amino acids. The whole variable domain, remainder taken from reference TRBV11-2 and TRBJ2-5, is EAGVAQSPRYKIIEKRQSVAFWCNPISGHATLYWYQQILGQGPKLLIQFQNNGVVDDSQLPKDRFSAERLKGVDSTLKIQPAKLEDSAVYLCASRTGVKETQYFGPGTRLLVL.

This chain links TRBV2 with TRBJ2-1; 10 bases are a match to TRBD2. This CDR3 has 16 residues. The germline V gene has CDR1 SNHLY and CDR2 FYNNEI. V lost 8 bases, J lost 4 bases, and 11 bases stayed unmatched. The CDR3 loop reads CASPRQWTSGYNEQFF. CDR3 coding DNA: TGTGCCAGCCCGAGACAGTGGACTAGCGGATACAATGAGCAGTTCTTC.

J is TRBJ2-3 and V is TRBV6-6; 11 bases match TRBD2. The CDR3 totals 16 residues. V gave up 6 bases and J gave up 4 bases; unmatched junction bases: 9. Germline V lookup: CDR1 MNHNY, CDR2 SVGAGI (reference sequence). The CDR3 region is CASSGVAGGIADTQYF. In nucleotides, the CDR3 is TGTGCCAGCAGCGGAGTAGCGGGGGGGATAGCAGATACGCAGTATTTT.

The chain joins TRBV11-2 to TRBJ1-4; weak D call: TRBD1 (5 bases). Germline lookup yields CDR1 SGHAT and CDR2 FQNNGV. The CDR3 has 14 amino acids. Trimming left V 3 bases short and J 3 bases short, with 8 bases between. CDR3 coding DNA: TGTGCCAGCAGCTTGGGACTTGCTAATGAAAAACTGTTTTTT. As protein: CASSLGLANEKLFF.

The chain joins TRBV10-1 to TRBJ2-1; possible D gene TRBD1, 5 bases. The CDR3 runs to 14 residues. Germline assignment: CDR1 WNHNN and CDR2 SYGVQD (reference sequence). The V end was cut by 2 bases, the J end by 6 bases, with 11 bases between. The CDR3 region has the DNA TGCGCCAGCAGTGAGGACAGCGTGACCAATGAGCAGTTCTTC. It encodes CASSEDSVTNEQFF.

This clone was seen only a few times. J is TRBJ2-3 and V is TRBV4-1; no firm D call. Germline assignment: CDR1 MGHRA and CDR2 YSYEKL. The CDR3 runs 14 residues. The germline V and J ends were trimmed by 0 bases and 1 base, with 5 bases remaining between them. CDR3 in DNA: TGCGCCAGCAGCCAAGAGGCAGGCACAGATACGCAGTATTTT. Amino acid sequence: CASSQEAGTDTQYF.

This clone was recorded once. V gene TRBV4-2 combines with J gene TRBJ2-1, with TRBD1 identical over 9 bases. The CDR3 has 18 amino acids. With V trimmed by 0 bases and J by 0 bases, 6 bases remained unmatched. Germline loops: CDR1 LGHNA, CDR2 YNFKEQ. The CDR3 protein is CASSQDWGQGSSYNEQFF. DNA for the CDR3: TGTGCCAGCAGCCAAGATTGGGGACAGGGCAGCTCCTACAATGAGCAGTTCTTC.

This clone was recorded only once. The V and J genes are TRBV29-1 and TRBJ1-3, with 7 nucleotides matching TRBD1. The CDR3 contains 14 residues. Germline-derived CDR1 and CDR2 are SQVTM and ANQGSEA. V dropped 3 bases and J dropped 1; count of bases not matched to a gene: 3. The chain's CDR3 is CSVEETGSGNTIYF. The CDR3, as DNA: TGCAGCGTTGAGGAGACAGGGTCTGGAAACACCATATATTTT.

V usage is TRBV18 and J usage is TRBJ1-5, with 7 bases lining up with TRBD1. The V segment lost 6 bases and the J segment 6 bases; nucleotides outside the gene matches: 8. Germline V lookup: CDR1 KGHSH, CDR2 LQKENI. This CDR3 contains 14 residues. The CDR3 region has the DNA TGTGCCAGCTCGTCCGACAGGGATAGTCAGCCCCAGCATTTT. It encodes CASSSDRDSQPQHF.

The chain has TRBV5-4 and TRBJ1-2, with a tentative D call TRBD1 (5 bases). With 0 bases removed from V and 4 bases from J, the gap between germline ends came to 10 bases. There are 14 residues in the CDR3. Germline V gene data show CDR1 as SGHNT and CDR2 as YYREEE (reference sequence). This CDR3 reads CASSLGGRTYGYTF. The CDR3 DNA reads as TGTGCCAGCAGCTTGGGGGGCAGAACCTATGGCTACACCTTC.